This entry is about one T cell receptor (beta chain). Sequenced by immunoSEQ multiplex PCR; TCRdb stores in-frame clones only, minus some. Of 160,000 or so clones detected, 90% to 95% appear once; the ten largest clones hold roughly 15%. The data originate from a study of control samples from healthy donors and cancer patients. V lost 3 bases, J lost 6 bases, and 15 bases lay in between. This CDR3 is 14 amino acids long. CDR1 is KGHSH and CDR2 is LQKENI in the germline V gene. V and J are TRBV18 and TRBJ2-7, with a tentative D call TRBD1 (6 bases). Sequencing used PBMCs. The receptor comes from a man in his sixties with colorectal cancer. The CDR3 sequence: CASSPTTGTGEQYF. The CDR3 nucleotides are TGTGCCAGCTCACCGACCACAGGGACCGGCGAGCAGTACTTC.